This TCR beta chain comes out of a study of identifying expanded T cells in peripheral blood. This clone showed up just once. Its antigen is still unknown. Collection occurred without any documented infections or immune events in donors. The CDR3 covers 14 residues. The V gene's germline CDR1 is SQVTM and CDR2 ANQGSEA. V lost 4 bases and J 4 bases, leaving 15 bases between the germline ends. Measured with immunoSEQ multiplex PCR; TCRdb has only the in-frame clones, and not every one. The sample shows over 75,000 clones, approximately 88% of them seen only once. General study findings and limits: About 1.3 clones differed between technical replicates, versus roughly 16 and 20 over time. Two-week clone count variance significantly increased as total template count grew.

The sample was blood. The source is a person between 18 and 69 years old in good health. The rearrangement uses TRBV29-1 and TRBJ2-3; the D gene could be TRBD1 or TRBD2 (5 bases each). CDR3 in amino acids: CSVGGANYADTQYF. The CDR3 DNA reads as TGCAGCGTTGGAGGGGCAAACTATGCAGATACGCAGTATTTT.